This TCR beta chain was observed in a study of cytomegalovirus exposure and HLA in healthy donors. CDR1 is MNHEY, CDR2 SVGAGI, per germline. CDR3 length equals 15 residues. V lost 5 bases to trimming and J lost 3 bases, with 17 bases between them. Overall study findings and caveats: Among TCR beta chains of equal frequency, HLA-associated ones were more clonally expanded in a later analysis. The study recorded over 150 TCR beta chains that were cytomegalovirus-associated.

This clone was seen a handful of times. Its antigen is still unknown. PCR involved 60 Vbeta and 13 Jbeta primers. The repertoire was sequenced with immunoSEQ multiplex PCR; TCRdb's copy has only in-frame clones and lacks some. The sample includes under 150,000 clones, about four fifths of them seen just once. V usage is TRBV6-5 and J usage is TRBJ2-7; D is uncertain. The source of this sequence is a man aged 18 to 30 in good health and CMV-seronegative. The sample consisted of PBMCs. CDR3 nucleotides: TGTGCCAGCAGTACCCCAAGCTTGGTCGGCTACGAGCAGTACTTC. Protein product: CASSTPSLVGYEQYF.